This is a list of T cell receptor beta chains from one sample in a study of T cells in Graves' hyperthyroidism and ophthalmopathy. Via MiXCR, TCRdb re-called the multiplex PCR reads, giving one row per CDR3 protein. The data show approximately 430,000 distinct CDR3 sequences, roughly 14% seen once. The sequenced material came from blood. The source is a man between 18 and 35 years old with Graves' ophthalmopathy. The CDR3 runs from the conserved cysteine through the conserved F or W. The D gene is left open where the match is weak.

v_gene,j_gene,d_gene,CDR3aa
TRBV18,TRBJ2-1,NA,CASTRSRPSPGNEQFF
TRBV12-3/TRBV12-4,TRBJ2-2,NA,CASSFGNTGELFF
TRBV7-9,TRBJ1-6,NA,CASSPIQGRNSPLHF
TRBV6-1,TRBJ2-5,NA,CASSEWGQTQETQYF
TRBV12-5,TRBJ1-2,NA,CASGFILRTPNYGYTF
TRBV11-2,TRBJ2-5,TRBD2,CASSRGLAGGPEETQYF
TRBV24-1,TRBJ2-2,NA,CATGGPNTGELFF
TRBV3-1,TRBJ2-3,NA,CASARAGGWTDTQYF
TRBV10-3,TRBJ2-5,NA,CAISEKETQYF
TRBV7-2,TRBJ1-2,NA,CASSPAGGAFYGYTF
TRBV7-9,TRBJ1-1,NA,CASSLQAPEAFF
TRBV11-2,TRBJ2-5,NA,CASSLSPGETQYF
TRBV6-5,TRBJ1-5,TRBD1,CASSYTDRGNQPQHF
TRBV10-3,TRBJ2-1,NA,CAISEISDPLPNEQFF
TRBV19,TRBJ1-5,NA,CASTRGFGWPQHF
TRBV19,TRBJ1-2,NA,CASSTWDIQSNYGYTF
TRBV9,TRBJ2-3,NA,CASSASGQSTDTQYF
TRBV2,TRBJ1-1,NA,CASNEFPNTEAFF
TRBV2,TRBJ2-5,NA,CASSEQAARAGETQYF
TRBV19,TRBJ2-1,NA,CASSIPHEQFF
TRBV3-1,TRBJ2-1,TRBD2,CASSQSSGVYNEQFF
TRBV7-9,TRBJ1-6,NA,CASTSPGESNSPLHF
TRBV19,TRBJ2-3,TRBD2,CASSIPGGRSTDTQYF
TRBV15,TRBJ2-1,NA,CATSGTGDYNEKFF
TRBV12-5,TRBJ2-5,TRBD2,CASGLTGGEETQYF
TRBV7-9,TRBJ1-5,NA,CASSLGMAEGHQPQHF
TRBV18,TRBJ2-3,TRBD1,CASSPYQGAGDTQYF
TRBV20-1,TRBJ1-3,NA,CSARSISVPAGESGNTIYF
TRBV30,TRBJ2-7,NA,CACTTWGDESVYEQYF
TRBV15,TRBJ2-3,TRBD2,CATSSGRLAGRTDTQYF
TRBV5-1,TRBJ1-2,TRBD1,CASSTDRDYGYTF
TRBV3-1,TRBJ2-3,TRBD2,CASSPPWGLADSTDTQYF
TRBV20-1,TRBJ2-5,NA,CSALRGPVQETQYF
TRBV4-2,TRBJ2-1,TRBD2,CASSQMSGGENNEQFF
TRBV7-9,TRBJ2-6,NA,CASSPRANSGANVLTF
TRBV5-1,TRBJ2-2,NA,CASSLAGVSAGELFF
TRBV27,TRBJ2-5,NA,CASSLIGKQETQYF
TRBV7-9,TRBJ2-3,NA,CASSRSGGYTDTQYF
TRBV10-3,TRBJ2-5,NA,CAISESNQQETQYF
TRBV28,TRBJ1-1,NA,CASRRARNTEAFF
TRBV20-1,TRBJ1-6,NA,CSARGGQISSYNSPLHF
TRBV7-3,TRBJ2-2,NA,CASSPGYGHTGELFF
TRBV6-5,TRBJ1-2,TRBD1,CASSYSQTSTGTYGYTF
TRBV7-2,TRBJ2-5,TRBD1,CASSRGQGEAQYF
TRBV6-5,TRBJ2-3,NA,CASSYSGLDTQYF
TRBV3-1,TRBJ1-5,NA,CASSQGGGGYQPQHF
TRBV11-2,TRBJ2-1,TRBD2,CASSDWGGGAREQFF
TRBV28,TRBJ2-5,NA,CASRLGLSNLETQYF